This entry describes one T cell receptor (beta chain). As yet, its antigen is unknown. The data are from a study of shared clonotypes between healthy human individuals. Study as a whole: Per donor, CD8 memory used one plate, CD8 naive used two, CD4 memory used three and CD4 naive used three.

V trimming: 4 bases; J trimming: 6 bases; junction bases outside the gene matches: 7. Per germline, CDR1 SGHTA and CDR2 FQGNSA. This CDR3 has 15 amino acids. Findings and limits, study-wide: In general, naive subsets displayed greater estimated richness than memory subsets did. Sample collection involved blood only; tissue repertoires are likely different. Some clonotypes were shared by all four sorted-subset donors, while others were not shared. The non-shared ones had lower generation probabilities than the shared ones.

The repertoire was sequenced with immunoSEQ multiplex PCR; TCRdb's copy has only in-frame clones and lacks some. The repertoire consists of approximately 1,000,000 clones, with around three quarters occurring once and the leading ten covering almost 0.9%. The receptor's source is a man in his late teens or twenties in good health. Some clones in this sample may be carry-over from other donors' samples. The chain recombines TRBV7-2 with TRBJ1-1; 11 nucleotides align to TRBD1. Sequenced material: memory CD4+ T cells from PBMCs. Subset indicated: CD45RA-negative fraction. DNA for the CDR3: TGTGCCAGCAGCTCGGACAGGGGGCGAATGGCTGAAGCTTTCTTT. Translating gives CASSSDRGRMAEAFF. The entire variable domain, with the rest obtained from reference TRBV7-2 and TRBJ1-1, is as follows: GAGVSQSPSNKVTEKGKDVELRCDPISGHTALYWYRQSLGQGLEFLIYFQGNSAPDKSGLPSDRFSAERTGGSVSTLTIQRTQQEDSAVYLCASSSDRGRMAEAFFGQGTRLTVV.